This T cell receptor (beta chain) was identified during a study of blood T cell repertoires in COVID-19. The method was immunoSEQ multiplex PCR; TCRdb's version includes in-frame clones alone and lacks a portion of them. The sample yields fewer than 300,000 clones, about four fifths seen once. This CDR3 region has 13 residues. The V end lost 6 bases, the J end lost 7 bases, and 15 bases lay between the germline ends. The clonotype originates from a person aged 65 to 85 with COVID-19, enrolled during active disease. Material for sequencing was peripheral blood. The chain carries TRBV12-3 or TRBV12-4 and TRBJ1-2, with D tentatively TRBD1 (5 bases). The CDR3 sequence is CASRETEKGGYTF. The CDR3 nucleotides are TGTGCCAGCAGGGAGACAGAAAAAGGTGGCTACACCTTC.